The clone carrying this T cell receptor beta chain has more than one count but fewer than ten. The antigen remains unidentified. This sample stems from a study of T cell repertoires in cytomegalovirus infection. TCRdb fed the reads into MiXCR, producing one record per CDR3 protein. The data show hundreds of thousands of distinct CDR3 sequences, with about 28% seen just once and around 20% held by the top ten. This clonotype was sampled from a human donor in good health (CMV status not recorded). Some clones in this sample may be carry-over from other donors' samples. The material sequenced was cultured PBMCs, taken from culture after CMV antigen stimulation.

CDR3 DNA: TGTGCCAGCAGCTCAGAGTTTCAGGGTTACGAGCAGTACTTC. This sequence encodes CASSSEFQGYEQYF. The rearrangement joins TRBV7-9 to TRBJ2-7, with a tentative D call TRBD1 (5 bases). Trimming removed 4 bases from V and 4 bases from J, with 14 bases in between. CDR1 SEHNR and CDR2 FQNEAQ come from the germline V gene (reference sequence). This CDR3 region has 14 residues. The full variable domain, rest sourced from reference TRBV7-9 and TRBJ2-7, is DTGVSQNPRHKITKRGQNVTFRCDPISEHNRLYWYRQTLGQGPEFLTYFQNEAQLEKSRLLSDRFSAERPKGSFSTLEIQRTEQGDSAMYLCASSSEFQGYEQYFGPGTRLTVT.